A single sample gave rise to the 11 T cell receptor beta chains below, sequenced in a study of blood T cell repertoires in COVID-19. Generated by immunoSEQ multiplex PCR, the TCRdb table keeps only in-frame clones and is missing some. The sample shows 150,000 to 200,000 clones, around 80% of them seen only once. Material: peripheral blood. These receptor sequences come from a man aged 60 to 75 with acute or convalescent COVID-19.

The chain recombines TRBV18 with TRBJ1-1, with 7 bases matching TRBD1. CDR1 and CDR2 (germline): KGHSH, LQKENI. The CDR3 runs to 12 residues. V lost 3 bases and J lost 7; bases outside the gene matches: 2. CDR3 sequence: CASSPTGFEAFF. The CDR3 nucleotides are TGTGCCAGCTCACCGACAGGGTTTGAAGCTTTCTTT.

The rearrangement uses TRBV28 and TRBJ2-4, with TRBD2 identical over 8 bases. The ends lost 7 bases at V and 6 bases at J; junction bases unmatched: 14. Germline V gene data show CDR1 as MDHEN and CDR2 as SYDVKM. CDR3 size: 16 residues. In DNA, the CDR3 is TGTGCCAGCACCCGGGGGGGCGGGGGCAGCGGAAACATTCAGTACTTC. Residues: CASTRGGGGSGNIQYF.

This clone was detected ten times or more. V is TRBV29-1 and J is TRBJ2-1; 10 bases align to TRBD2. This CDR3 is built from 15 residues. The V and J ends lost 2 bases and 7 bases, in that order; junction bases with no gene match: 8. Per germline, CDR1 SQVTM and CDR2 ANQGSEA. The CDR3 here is CSVELAGGPSNEQFF. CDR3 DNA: TGCAGCGTTGAATTAGCGGGGGGCCCCTCGAATGAGCAGTTCTTC.

CDR3: CSVSLVRGREQYF. The CDR3 DNA reads TGCAGCGTGAGCCTGGTTAGGGGTCGCGAGCAGTACTTC. The gene calls are TRBV29-1 and TRBJ2-7; tentatively, D is TRBD1 (5 bases). There are 13 residues in the CDR3. Between the trimmed V and J ends, which lost 6 bases and 6 bases, there was a span of 18 bases. Germline lookup yields CDR1 SQVTM and CDR2 ANQGSEA.

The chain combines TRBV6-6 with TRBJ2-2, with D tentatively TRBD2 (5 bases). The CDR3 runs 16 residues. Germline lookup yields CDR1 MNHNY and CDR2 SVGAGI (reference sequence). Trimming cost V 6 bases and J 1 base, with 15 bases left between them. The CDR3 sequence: CASSLRLALNTGELFF. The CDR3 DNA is TGTGCCAGCAGCCTCCGCTTAGCGCTGAACACCGGGGAGCTGTTTTTT.

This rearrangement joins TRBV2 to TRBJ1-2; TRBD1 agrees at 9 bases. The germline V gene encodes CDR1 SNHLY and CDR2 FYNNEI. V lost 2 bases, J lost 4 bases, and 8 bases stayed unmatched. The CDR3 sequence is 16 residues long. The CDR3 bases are TGTGCCAGCAGTGAACCGGGGACAGGGCTATTCTATGGCTACACCTTC. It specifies CASSEPGTGLFYGYTF.

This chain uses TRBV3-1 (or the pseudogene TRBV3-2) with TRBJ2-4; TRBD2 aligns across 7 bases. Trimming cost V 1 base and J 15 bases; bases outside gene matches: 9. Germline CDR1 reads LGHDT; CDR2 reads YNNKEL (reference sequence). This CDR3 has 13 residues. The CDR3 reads CASSQGPREGRYF. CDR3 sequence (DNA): TGTGCCAGCAGCCAAGGCCCCAGGGAGGGTCGGTACTTC.

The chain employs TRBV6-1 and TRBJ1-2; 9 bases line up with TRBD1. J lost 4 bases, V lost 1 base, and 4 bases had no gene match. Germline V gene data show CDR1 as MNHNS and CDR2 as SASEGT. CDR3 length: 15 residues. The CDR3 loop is CASSEGTGVVYGYTF. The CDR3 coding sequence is TGTGCCAGCAGTGAAGGGACAGGGGTAGTCTATGGCTACACCTTC.

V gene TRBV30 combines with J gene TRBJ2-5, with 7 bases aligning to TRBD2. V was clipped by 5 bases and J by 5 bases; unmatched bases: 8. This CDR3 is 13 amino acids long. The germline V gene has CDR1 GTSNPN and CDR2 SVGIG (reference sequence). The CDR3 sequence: CAWRGEGEETQYF. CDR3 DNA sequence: TGTGCCTGGCGGGGGGAGGGCGAGGAGACCCAGTACTTC.

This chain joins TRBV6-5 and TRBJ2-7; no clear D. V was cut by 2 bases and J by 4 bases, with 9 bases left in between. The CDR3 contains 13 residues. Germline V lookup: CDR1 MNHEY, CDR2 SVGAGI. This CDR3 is CASSYNDAYEQYF. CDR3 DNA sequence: TGTGCCAGCAGTTACAATGATGCGTACGAGCAGTACTTC.

CDR3 amino acids: CATSDSTRSTHYTGELFF. In DNA form, the CDR3 reads TGTGCCACCAGTGATTCCACACGTTCGACTCATTACACCGGGGAGCTGTTTTTT. The chain has TRBV24-1 and TRBJ2-2; D unresolved. Germline-derived CDR1 and CDR2 are KGHDR and SFDVKD. V was shortened by 2 bases and J by 3 bases, with 18 bases between the two germline ends. This CDR3 is 18 amino acids long.